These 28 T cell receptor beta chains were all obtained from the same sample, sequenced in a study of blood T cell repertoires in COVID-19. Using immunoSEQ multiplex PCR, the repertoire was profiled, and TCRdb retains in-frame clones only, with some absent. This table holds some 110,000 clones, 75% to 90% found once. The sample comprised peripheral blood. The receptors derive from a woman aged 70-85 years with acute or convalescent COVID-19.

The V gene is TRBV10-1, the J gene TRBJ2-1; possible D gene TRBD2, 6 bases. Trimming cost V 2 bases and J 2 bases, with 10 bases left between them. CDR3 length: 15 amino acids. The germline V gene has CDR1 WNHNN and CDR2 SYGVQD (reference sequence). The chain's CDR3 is CASSEGGEPYNEQFF. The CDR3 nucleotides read TGCGCCAGCAGTGAGGGCGGGGAGCCCTACAATGAGCAGTTCTTC.

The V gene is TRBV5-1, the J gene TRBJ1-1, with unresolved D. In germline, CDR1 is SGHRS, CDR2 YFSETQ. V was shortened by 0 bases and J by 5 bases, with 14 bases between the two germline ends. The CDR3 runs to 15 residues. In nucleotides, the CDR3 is TGCGCCAGCAGCTTGGAGGGCCCCCGGAGGACTGAAGCTTTCTTT. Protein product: CASSLEGPRRTEAFF.

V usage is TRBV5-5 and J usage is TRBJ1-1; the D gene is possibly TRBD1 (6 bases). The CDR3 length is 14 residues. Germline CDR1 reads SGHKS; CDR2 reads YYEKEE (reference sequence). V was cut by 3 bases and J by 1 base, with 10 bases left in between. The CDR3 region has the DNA TGTGCCAGCAGCTGGGGGCAAGGGAACACTGAAGCTTTCTTT. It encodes CASSWGQGNTEAFF.

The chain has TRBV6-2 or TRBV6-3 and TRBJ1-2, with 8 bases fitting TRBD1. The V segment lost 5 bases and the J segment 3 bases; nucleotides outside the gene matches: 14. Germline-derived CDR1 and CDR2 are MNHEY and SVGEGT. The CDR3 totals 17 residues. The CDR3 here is CASSVTGTGWDDYGYTF. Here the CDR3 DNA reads TGTGCCAGCAGTGTTACCGGGACAGGTTGGGACGACTATGGCTACACCTTC.

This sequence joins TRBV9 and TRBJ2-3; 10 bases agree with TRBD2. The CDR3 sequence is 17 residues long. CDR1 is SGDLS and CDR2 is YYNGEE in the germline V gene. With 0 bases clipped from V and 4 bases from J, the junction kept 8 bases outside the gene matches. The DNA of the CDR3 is TGTGCCAGCAGCGTAGCAGCCACTAGCGGGATGGCAGATACGCAGTATTTT. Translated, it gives CASSVAATSGMADTQYF.

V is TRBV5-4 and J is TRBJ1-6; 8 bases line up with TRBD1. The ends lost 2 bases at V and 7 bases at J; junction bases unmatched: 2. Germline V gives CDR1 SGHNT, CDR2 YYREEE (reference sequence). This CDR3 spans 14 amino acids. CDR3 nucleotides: TGTGCCAGCAGCTTTGACAGGGGAAATTCACCCCTCCACTTT. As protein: CASSFDRGNSPLHF.

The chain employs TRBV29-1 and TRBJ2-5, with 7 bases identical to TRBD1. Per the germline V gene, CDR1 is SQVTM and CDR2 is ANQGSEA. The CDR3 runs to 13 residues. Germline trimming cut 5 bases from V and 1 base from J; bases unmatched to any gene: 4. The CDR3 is CSVPQGTQETQYF. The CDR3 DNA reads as TGCAGCGTTCCACAGGGGACCCAAGAGACCCAGTACTTC.

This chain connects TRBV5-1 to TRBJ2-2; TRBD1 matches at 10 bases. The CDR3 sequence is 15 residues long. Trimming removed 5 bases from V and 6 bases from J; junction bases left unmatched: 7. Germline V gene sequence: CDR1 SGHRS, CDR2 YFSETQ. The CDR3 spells CASRTGGNLAGELFF. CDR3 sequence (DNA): TGCGCCAGCAGGACAGGGGGCAATCTCGCCGGGGAGCTGTTTTTT.

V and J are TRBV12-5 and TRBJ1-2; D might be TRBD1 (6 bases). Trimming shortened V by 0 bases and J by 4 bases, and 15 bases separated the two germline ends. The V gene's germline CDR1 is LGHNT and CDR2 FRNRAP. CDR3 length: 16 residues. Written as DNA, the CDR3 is TGTGCTAGTGGTTTGGTATTAGGTGGCAGGGGCTATGGCTACACCTTC. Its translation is CASGLVLGGRGYGYTF.

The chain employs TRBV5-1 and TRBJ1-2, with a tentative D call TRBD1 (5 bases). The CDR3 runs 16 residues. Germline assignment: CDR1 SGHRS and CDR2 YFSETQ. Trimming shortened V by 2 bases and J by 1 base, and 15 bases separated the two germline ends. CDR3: CASSLGGLGLNYGYTF. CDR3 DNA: TGCGCCAGCAGCTTAGGCGGACTGGGACTTAACTATGGCTACACCTTC.

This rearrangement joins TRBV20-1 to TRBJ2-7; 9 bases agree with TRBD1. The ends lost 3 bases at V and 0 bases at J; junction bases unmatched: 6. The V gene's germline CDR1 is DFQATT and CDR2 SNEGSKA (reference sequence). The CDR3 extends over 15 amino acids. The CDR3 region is CSASETDRGSYEQYF. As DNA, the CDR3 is TGCAGTGCTAGTGAAACGGACAGGGGCTCCTACGAGCAGTACTTC.

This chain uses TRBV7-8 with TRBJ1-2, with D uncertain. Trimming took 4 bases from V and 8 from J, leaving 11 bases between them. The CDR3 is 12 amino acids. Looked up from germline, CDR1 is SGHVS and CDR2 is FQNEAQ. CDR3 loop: CASSSRLAGYTF. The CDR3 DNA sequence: TGTGCCAGCAGCTCTCGGTTAGCGGGCTACACCTTC.

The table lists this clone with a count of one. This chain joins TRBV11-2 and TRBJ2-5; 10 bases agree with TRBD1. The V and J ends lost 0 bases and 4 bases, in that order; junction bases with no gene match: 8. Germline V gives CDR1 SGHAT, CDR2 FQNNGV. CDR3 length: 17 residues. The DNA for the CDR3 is TGTGCCAGCAGCTTAGATCTGGGGACAGGGGTTAGAGAGACCCAGTACTTC. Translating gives CASSLDLGTGVRETQYF.

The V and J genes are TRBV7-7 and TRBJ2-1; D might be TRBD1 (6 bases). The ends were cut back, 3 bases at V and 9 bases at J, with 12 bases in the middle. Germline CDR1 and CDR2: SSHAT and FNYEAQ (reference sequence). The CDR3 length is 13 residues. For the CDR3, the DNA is TGTGCCAGCAGCTTGGACAGTACGGGTGAGCAGTTCTTC. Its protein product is CASSLDSTGEQFF.

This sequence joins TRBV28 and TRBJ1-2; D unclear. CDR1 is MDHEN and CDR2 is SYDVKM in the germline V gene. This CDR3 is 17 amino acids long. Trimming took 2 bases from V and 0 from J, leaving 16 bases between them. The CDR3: CASSLAPYEESNYGYTF. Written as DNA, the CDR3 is TGTGCCAGCAGTTTAGCCCCTTATGAAGAGTCTAACTATGGCTACACCTTC.

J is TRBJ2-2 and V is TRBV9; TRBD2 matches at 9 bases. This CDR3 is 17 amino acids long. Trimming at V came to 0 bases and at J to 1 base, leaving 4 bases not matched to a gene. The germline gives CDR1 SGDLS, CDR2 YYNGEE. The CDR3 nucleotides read TGTGCCAGCAGCGTAGAACCAGCGGGGGGGAACACCGGGGAGCTGTTTTTT. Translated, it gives CASSVEPAGGNTGELFF.

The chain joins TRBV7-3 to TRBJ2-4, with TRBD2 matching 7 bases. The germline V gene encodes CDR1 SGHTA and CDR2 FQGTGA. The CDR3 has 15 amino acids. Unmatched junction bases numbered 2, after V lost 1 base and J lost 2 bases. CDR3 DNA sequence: TGTGCCAGCAGCTTAAGCGGGACTACCAAAAACATTCAGTACTTC. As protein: CASSLSGTTKNIQYF.

CDR3 protein: CASSAGASYEQYF. In DNA, the CDR3 is TGTGCCAGCTCAGCAGGGGCCTCCTACGAGCAGTACTTC. The rearrangement joins TRBV18 to TRBJ2-7; a weak D match, TRBD1 (6 bases). Trimming cost V 5 bases and J 0 bases, with 8 bases left between them. The length of the CDR3 is 13 residues. Germline V lookup: CDR1 KGHSH, CDR2 LQKENI.

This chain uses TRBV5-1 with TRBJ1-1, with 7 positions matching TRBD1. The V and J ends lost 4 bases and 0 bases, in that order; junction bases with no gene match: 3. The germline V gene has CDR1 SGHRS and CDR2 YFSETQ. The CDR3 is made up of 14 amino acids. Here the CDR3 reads CASSEGTVNTEAFF. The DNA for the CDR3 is TGCGCCAGCAGCGAAGGGACAGTGAACACTGAAGCTTTCTTT.

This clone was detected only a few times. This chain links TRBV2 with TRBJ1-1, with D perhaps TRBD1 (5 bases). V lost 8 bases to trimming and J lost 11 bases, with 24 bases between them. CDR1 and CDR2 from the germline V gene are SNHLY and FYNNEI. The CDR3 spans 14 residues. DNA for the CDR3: TGTGCCAGCGGTCCAGGGTCACCACCGACAACGGCTTTCTTT. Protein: CASGPGSPPTTAFF.

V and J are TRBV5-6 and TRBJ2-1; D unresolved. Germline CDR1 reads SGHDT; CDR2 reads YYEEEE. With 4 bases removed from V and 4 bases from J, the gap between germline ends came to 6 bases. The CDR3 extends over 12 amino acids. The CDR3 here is CASSPSYNEQFF. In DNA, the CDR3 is TGTGCCAGCAGCCCGAGTTACAATGAGCAGTTCTTC.

CDR3 protein: CASSGPRDSYNEQFF. For the CDR3, the DNA is TGCGCCAGCAGCGGCCCCCGGGACAGCTACAATGAGCAGTTCTTC. The chain uses TRBV5-1 and TRBJ2-1; TRBD1 aligns across 7 bases. V was clipped by 4 bases and J by 3 bases; unmatched bases: 7. Looked up from germline, CDR1 is SGHRS and CDR2 is YFSETQ. The CDR3 is made up of 15 amino acids.

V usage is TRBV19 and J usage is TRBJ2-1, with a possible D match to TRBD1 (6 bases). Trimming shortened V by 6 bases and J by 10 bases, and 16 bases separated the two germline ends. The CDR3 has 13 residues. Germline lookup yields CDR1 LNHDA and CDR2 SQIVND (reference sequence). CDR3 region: CASSNQGRTEQFF. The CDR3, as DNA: TGTGCCAGTAGCAATCAGGGGCGTACGGAGCAGTTCTTC.

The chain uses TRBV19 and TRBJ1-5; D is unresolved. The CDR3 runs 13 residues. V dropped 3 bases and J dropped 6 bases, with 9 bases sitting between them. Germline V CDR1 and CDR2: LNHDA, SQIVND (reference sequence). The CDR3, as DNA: TGTGCCAGTAGTATGGAGGGTCGTCAGCCCCAGCATTTT. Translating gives CASSMEGRQPQHF.

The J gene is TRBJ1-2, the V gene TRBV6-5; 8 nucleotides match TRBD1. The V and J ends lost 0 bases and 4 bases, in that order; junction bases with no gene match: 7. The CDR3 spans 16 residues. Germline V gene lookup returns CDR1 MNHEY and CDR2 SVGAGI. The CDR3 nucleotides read TGTGCCAGCAGTTACTCTTCCGGGACAGGCGGCTATGGCTACACCTTC. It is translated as CASSYSSGTGGYGYTF.

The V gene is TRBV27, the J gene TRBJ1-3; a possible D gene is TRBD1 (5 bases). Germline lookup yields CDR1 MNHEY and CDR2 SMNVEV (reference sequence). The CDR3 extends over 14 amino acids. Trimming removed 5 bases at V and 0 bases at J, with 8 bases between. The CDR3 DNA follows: TGTGCCAGCAGTCCAACAGGCTCTGGAAACACCATATATTTT. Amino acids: CASSPTGSGNTIYF.

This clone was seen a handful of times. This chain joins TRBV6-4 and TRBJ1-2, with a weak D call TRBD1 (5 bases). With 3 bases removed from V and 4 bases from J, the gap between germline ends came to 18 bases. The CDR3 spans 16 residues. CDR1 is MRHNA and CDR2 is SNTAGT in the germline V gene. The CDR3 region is CASSESPGLGSYGYTF. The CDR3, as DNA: TGTGCCAGCAGTGAGTCCCCGGGACTGGGCTCCTATGGCTACACCTTC.

In DNA, the CDR3 is TGTGCCAGCAGCGTAGACGGGTTGGGAGTAGAGACCCAGTACTTC. Protein sequence: CASSVDGLGVETQYF. The rearrangement uses TRBV9 and TRBJ2-5, with a weak D call TRBD2 (5 bases). Between the trimmed V and J ends, which lost 0 bases and 4 bases, there was a span of 13 bases. Germline CDR1 reads SGDLS; CDR2 reads YYNGEE. CDR3 length: 15 amino acids.